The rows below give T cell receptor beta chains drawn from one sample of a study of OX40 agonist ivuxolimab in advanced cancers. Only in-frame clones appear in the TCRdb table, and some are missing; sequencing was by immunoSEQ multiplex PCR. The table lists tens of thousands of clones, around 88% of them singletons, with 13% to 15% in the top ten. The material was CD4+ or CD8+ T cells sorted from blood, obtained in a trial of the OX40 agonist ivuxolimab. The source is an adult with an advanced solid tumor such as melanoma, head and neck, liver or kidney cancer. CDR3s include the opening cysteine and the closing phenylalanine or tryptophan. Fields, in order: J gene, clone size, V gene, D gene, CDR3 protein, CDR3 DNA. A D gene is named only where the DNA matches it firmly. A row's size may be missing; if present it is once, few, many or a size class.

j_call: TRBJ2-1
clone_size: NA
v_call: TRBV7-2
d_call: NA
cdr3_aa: CASQLQSWSSYNEQFF
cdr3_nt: TGTGCCAGCCAATTACAGAGTTGGAGCTCCTACAATGAGCAGTTCTTC

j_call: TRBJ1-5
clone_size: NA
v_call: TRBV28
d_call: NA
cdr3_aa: CASSRSASGRNQPQHF
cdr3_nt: TGTGCCAGCAGTCGGTCCGCGTCAGGCCGCAATCAGCCCCAGCATTTT

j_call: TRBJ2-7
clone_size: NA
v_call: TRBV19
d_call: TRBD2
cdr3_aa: CASSMERGDEQYF
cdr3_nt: TGTGCCAGTAGTATGGAACGGGGGGACGAGCAGTACTTC

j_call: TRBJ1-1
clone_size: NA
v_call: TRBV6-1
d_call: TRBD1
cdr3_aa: CASLGQGVGTEAFF
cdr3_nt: TGTGCCAGCTTGGGACAGGGGGTCGGAACTGAAGCTTTCTTT

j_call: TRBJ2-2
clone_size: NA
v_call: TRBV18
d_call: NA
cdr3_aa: CASSPRVRTGELFF
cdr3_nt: TGTGCCAGCTCACCCAGGGTGCGGACCGGGGAGCTGTTTTTT

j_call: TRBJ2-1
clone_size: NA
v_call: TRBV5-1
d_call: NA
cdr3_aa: CASSGGTETFF
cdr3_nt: TGCGCCAGCAGCGGCGGGACCGAGACGTTCTTC

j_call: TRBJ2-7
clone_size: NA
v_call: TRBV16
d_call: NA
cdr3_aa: CASSQSRSTPEQYF
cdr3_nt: TGTGCCAGCAGCCAATCTAGGTCCACCCCCGAGCAGTACTTC

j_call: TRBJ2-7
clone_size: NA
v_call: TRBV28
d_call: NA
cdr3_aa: CASSLLTDSAGYEQYF
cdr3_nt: TGTGCCAGCAGTTTATTAACGGACTCCGCGGGCTACGAGCAGTACTTC

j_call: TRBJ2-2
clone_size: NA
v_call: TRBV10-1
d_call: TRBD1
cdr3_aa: CASTKTGSGELFF
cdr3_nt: TGCGCCAGCACCAAGACAGGGTCCGGGGAGCTGTTTTTT

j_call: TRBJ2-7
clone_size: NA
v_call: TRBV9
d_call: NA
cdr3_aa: CASSVAPGHHYEQYF
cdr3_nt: TGTGCCAGCAGCGTAGCTCCGGGACACCATTACGAGCAGTACTTC

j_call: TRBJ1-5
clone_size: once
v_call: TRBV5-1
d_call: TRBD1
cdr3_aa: CASSPGTGYQPQHF
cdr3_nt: TGCGCCAGCAGCCCCGGGACAGGGTATCAGCCCCAGCATTTT

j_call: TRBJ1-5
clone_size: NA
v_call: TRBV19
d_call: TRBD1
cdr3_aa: CASRGQGYQPQHF
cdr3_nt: TGTGCCAGCCGGGGACAGGGTTATCAGCCCCAGCATTTT

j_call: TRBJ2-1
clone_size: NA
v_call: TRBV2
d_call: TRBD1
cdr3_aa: CASSVTTGGGEQFF
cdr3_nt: TGTGCCAGCAGCGTAACAACAGGGGGAGGTGAGCAGTTCTTC

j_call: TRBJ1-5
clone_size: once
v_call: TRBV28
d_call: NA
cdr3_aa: CASSLAGGNQPQHF
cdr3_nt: TGTGCCAGCAGTTTGGCAGGTGGCAATCAGCCCCAGCATTTT

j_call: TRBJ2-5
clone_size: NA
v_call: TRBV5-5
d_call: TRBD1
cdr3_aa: CASSQDFHLGQGSVETQYF
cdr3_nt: TGTGCCAGCAGCCAAGACTTCCACCTCGGACAGGGAAGTGTGGAGACCCAGTACTTC

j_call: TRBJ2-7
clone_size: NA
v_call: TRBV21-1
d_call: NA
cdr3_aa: CASSNSFSKYYEQYF
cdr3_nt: TGTGCCAGCAGCAACAGTTTTTCAAAGTACTACGAGCAGTACTTC

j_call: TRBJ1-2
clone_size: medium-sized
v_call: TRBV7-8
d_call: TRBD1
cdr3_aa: CASSLDRGTSNYGYTF
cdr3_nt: TGTGCCAGCAGCTTAGACAGGGGAACTTCTAACTATGGCTACACCTTC

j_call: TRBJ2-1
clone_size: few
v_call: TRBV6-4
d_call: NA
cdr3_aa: CASSAHNEQFF
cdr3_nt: TGTGCCAGCAGTGCGCACAATGAGCAGTTCTTC

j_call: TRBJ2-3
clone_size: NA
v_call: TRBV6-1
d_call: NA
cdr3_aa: CASARTKSTDTQYF
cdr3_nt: TGTGCCAGCGCCCGAACTAAAAGCACAGATACGCAGTATTTT

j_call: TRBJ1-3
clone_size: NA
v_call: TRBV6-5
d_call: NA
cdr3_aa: CASSYKGSNSGNTIYF
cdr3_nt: TGTGCCAGCAGTTACAAGGGGTCCAACTCTGGAAACACCATATATTTT

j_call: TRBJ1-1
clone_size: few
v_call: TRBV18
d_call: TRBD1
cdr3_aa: CASSPPEQGVTFF
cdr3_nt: TGTGCCAGCTCACCACCGGAACAGGGGGTAACTTTCTTT

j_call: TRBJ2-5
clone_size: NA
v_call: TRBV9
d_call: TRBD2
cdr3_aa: CASSVETGGGETQYF
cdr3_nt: TGTGCCAGCAGCGTAGAAACGGGAGGGGGTGAGACCCAGTACTTC

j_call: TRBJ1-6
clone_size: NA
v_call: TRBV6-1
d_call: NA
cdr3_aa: CASSEAELSPLHF
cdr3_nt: TGTGCCAGCAGTGAAGCGGAGTTATCACCCCTCCACTTT

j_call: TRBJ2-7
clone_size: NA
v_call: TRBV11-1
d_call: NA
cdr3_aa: CASSYNLNYEQYF
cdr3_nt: TGTGCCAGCAGCTATAACCTCAACTACGAGCAGTACTTC

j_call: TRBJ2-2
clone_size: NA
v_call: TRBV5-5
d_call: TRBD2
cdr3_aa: CASGDTSGMTGELFF
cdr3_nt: TGTGCCAGCGGGGACACTAGCGGGATGACCGGGGAGCTGTTTTTT

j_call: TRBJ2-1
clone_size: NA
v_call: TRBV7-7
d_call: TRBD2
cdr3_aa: CASSLALGGRNEQFF
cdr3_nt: TGTGCTAGCAGCTTAGCCCTCGGCGGGAGAAATGAGCAGTTCTTC

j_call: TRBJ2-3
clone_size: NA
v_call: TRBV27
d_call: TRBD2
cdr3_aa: CASSFLAADTQYF
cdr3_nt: TGTGCCAGCAGTTTCCTAGCGGCAGATACGCAGTATTTT

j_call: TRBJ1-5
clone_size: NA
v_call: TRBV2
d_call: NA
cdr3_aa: CASSLQGGYSNQPQHF
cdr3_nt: TGTGCCAGCAGTTTACAGGGAGGGTATAGCAATCAGCCCCAGCATTTT

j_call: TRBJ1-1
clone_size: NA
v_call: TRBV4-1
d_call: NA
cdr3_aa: CASSQLGGWVNTEAFF
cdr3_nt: TGCGCCAGCAGCCAATTGGGGGGGTGGGTGAACACTGAAGCTTTCTTT

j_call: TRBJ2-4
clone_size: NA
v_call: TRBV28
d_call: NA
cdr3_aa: CASSLEGPRYF
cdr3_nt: TGTGCCAGCAGTTTAGAGGGCCCCCGGTACTTC

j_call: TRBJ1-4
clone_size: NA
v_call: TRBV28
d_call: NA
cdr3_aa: CASSYRFTGTLNEKLFF
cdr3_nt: TGTGCCAGCAGTTACAGGTTCACGGGGACCCTTAATGAAAAACTGTTTTTT

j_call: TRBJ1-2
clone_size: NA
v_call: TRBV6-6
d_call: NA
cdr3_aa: CASSYDHNYGYTF
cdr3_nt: TGTGCCAGCAGTTATGACCACAACTATGGCTACACCTTC

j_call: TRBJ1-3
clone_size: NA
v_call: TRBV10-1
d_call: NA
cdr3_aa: CASRGSGNTIYF
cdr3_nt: TGCGCCAGCCGGGGTTCTGGAAACACCATATATTTT

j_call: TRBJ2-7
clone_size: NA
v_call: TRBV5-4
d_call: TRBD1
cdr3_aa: CASSTDRGLYEQYF
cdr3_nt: TGTGCCAGCAGCACGGACAGGGGACTCTACGAGCAGTACTTC

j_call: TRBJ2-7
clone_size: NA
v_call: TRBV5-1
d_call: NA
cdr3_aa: CASSLGPASRFSYEQYF
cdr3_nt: TGCGCCAGCAGCTTGGGTCCGGCTAGCCGGTTTTCCTACGAGCAGTACTTC

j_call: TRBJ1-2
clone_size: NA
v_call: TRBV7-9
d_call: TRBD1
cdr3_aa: CASSLDRGTSNYGYTF
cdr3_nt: TGTGCCAGCAGCTTAGACAGGGGAACTTCTAACTATGGCTACACCTTC

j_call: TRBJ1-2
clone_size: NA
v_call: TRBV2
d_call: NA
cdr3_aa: CASSERVNYGYTF
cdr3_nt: TGTGCCAGCAGTGAACGTGTTAACTATGGCTACACCTTC

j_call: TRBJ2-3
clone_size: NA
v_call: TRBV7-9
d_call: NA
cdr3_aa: CASSTRDTQYF
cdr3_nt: TGTGCCAGCAGCACCCGGGATACGCAGTATTTT

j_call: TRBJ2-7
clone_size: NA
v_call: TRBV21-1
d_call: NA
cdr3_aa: CASSKGGAASSYEQYF
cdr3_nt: TGTGCCAGCAGCAAAGGAGGGGCGGCCAGCTCCTACGAGCAGTACTTC

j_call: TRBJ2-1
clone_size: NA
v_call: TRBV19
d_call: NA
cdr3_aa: CASSMGSLSYNEQFF
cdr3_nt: TGTGCCAGTAGTATGGGGAGCCTATCCTACAATGAGCAGTTCTTC

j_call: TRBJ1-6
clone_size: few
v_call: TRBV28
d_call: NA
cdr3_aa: CASSLYGDRVHNSPLHF
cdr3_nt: TGTGCCAGCAGTTTATACGGTGACAGAGTCCATAATTCACCCCTCCACTTT

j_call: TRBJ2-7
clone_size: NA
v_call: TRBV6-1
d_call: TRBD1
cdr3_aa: CASSEGGQDYEQYF
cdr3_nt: TGTGCCAGCAGTGAAGGGGGACAGGATTACGAGCAGTACTTC

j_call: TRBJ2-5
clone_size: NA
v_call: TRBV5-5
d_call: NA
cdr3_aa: CASSFSPQGLETQYF
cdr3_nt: TGTGCCAGCAGCTTTAGCCCACAGGGCCTGGAGACCCAGTACTTC

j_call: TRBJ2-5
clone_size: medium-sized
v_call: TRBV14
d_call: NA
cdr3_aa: CASSQVLKTQYF
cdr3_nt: TGTGCCAGCAGCCAAGTTTTGAAGACCCAGTACTTC

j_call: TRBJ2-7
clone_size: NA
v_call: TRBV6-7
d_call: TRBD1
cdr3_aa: CASSYCADRDYEQYF
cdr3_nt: TGTGCCAGCAGTTACTGCGCGGACAGGGACTACGAGCAGTACTTC

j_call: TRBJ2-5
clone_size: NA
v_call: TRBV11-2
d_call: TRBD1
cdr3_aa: CASSHRTGMETQYF
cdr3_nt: TGTGCCAGCAGCCACAGGACAGGGATGGAGACCCAGTACTTC

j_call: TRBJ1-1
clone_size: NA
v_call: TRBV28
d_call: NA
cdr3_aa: CASSLWNTEAFF
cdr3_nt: TGTGCCAGCAGCCTATGGAACACTGAAGCTTTCTTT

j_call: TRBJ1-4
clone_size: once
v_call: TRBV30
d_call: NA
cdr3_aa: CAWSVGGTGEKLFF
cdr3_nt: TGTGCCTGGAGTGTAGGTGGAACGGGTGAAAAACTGTTTTTT

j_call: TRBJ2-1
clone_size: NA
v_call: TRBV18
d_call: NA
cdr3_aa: CASSPNREQFF
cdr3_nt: TGTGCCAGCTCACCTAACAGAGAGCAGTTCTTC

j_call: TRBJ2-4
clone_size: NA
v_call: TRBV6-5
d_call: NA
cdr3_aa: CASRGGAKNIQYF
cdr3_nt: TGTGCCAGTAGAGGTGGGGCCAAAAACATTCAGTACTTC

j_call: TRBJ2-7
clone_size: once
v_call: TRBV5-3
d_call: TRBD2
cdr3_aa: CARTRGLAGNHSYEQYF
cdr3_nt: TGTGCCAGAACCAGGGGACTAGCGGGAAACCACTCCTACGAGCAGTACTTC

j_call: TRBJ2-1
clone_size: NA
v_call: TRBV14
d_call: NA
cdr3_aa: CASSQPEGPNEQFF
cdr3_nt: TGTGCCAGCAGCCAACCGGAAGGGCCGAATGAGCAGTTCTTC

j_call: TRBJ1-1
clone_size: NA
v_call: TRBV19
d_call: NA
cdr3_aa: CASRTDKRGTEAFF
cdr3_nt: TGTGCCAGTAGGACCGACAAGAGGGGCACTGAAGCTTTCTTT

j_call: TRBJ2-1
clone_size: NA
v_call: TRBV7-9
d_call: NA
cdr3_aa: CASSLPVGRNEQFF
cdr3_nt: TGTGCCAGCAGTTTGCCAGTGGGGCGCAATGAGCAGTTCTTC

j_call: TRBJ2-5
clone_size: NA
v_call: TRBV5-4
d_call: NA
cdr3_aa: CASSLVGSQETQYF
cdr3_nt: TGTGCCAGCAGCTTGGTAGGCAGCCAAGAGACCCAGTACTTC